This TCR beta chain was documented in a study of blood T cell repertoires in COVID-19. Study details: T cells, B-cell-depleted T cells, or PBMCs provided the cDNA or gDNA that served as material.

Per the original data handling: Researchers report that nucleated cell counts were estimated from reference gene primer amplification. Assay used: immunoSEQ multiplex PCR; TCRdb lists only in-frame clones, some missing. That table supplies the V and J calls and clone size; D and trimming were determined from the DNA. The table lists over 85,000 clones, approximately 83% of them singletons. Unmatched junction bases numbered 11, after V lost 8 bases and J lost 2 bases. Germline loops: CDR1 KGHDR, CDR2 SFDVKD. CDR3 size: 15 residues. The chain recombines TRBV24-1 with TRBJ2-7, with TRBD1 matching 7 bases. The specimen was peripheral blood. This receptor was identified in a man between 60 and 75 years old with acute or convalescent COVID-19. CDR3 in amino acids: CATKTGRDRPYEQYF. As DNA, the CDR3 is TGTGCCACCAAGACAGGCCGGGACAGACCCTACGAGCAGTACTTC.